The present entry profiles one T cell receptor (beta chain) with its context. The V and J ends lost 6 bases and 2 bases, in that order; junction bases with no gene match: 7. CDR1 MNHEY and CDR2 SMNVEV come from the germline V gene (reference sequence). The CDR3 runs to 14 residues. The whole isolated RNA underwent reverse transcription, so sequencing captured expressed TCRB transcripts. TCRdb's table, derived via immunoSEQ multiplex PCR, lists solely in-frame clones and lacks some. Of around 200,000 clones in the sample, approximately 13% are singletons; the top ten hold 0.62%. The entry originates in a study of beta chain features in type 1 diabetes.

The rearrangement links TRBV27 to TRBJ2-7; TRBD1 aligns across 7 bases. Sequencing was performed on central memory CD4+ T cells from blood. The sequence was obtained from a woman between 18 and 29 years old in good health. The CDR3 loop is CASRFGTVAYEQYF. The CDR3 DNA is TGTGCCAGCAGATTCGGGACAGTCGCCTACGAGCAGTACTTC.